This passage covers 5 T cell receptor beta chains from one sample sequenced in a study of metastatic and nonmetastatic thyroid tumors. Nobody among the patients had been given any treatment before thyroid surgery. TCRdb recomputed clones from the PCR reads via MiXCR. The sample records some 18,000 clones, approximately 22% being singletons. Sequencing was done on a sample of tumor tissue. These receptors originate from a male donor with papillary thyroid cancer or a benign thyroid nodule (not recorded which). Some clones in this sample may be carry-over from other donors' samples.

This rearrangement joins TRBV6-6 to TRBJ1-3; D not certain. Germline V CDR1 and CDR2: MNHNY, SVGAGI (reference sequence). The CDR3 runs 15 residues. Trimming removed 0 bases at V and 2 bases at J, with 8 bases between. CDR3 in DNA: TGTGCCAGCAGTTACTCAGCAGCTACTGGAAACACCATATATTTT. It translates to CASSYSAATGNTIYF.

At least ten counts were recorded for this clone. V gene TRBV24-1 combines with J gene TRBJ2-2; 7 nucleotides match TRBD1. Germline V gene data show CDR1 as KGHDR and CDR2 as SFDVKD. V lost 3 bases, J lost 5 bases, and 8 bases stayed unmatched. CDR3 size: 16 residues. The CDR3 is CATSDTRDSWTGELFF. The DNA for the CDR3 is TGTGCCACCAGTGATACCCGGGACAGTTGGACCGGGGAGCTGTTTTTT.

This clone was seen a handful of times. The J gene is TRBJ2-2, the V gene TRBV6-2 or TRBV6-3; D may match TRBD1 or TRBD2 (5 bases each). V was trimmed by 0 bases and J by 3 bases, leaving 17 bases between them. The CDR3 extends over 18 amino acids. CDR1 and CDR2 (germline): MNHEY, SVGEGT. The CDR3 sequence: CASSYSAGARGYTGELFF. In DNA, the CDR3 is TGTGCCAGCAGTTACTCGGCCGGGGCTAGAGGGTACACCGGGGAGCTGTTTTTT.

This clone has ten or more counts. This sequence joins TRBV20-1 and TRBJ1-2; 10 bases are a match to TRBD1. V shed 4 bases, J shed 11 bases, and the junction held 16 bases outside the gene matches. Looked up from germline, CDR1 is DFQATT and CDR2 is SNEGSKA (reference sequence). The CDR3 sequence is 15 residues long. The CDR3 protein is CSATTGQGGSLGYTF. In DNA, the CDR3 is TGCAGTGCTACAACAGGACAGGGGGGATCACTAGGATACACCTTC.

In this sample, this clone is medium-sized. The chain has TRBV12-3 or TRBV12-4 and TRBJ2-3; possible D gene TRBD1, 6 bases. The CDR3 loop spans 14 amino acids. V lost 1 base and J lost 6, with 11 bases in between. The CDR3 here is CASSLEQGRDTQYF. The CDR3, as DNA: TGTGCCAGCAGTTTAGAACAGGGAAGGGATACGCAGTATTTT.